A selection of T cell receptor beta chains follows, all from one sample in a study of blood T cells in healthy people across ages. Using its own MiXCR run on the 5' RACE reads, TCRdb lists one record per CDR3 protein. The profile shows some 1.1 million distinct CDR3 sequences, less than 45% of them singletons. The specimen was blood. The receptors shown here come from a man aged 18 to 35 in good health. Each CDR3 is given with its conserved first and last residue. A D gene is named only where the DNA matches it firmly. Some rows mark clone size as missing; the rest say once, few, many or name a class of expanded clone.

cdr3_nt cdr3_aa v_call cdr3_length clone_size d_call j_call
TGTGCCAGCAGCTTAGCCAAGGGAGACACAGATACGCAGTATTTT CASSLAKGDTDTQYF TRBV13 15 few . TRBJ2-3
TGTGCCACCAGTAGAGTTCAGGGAAACACCGGGGAGCTGTTTTTT CATSRVQGNTGELFF TRBV15 15 . . TRBJ2-2
TGTGCCAGCAGCGTAGACCTAGCATCGAATGAGCAGTACTTC CASSVDLASNEQYF TRBV9 14 . . TRBJ2-5
TGTGCCAGCAATTTGAGGGCCGGGAGTCACTACGAGCAGTACTTC CASNLRAGSHYEQYF TRBV6-1 15 . . TRBJ2-7
TGCGCCAGCAGCACCTTAGGGGATGAGCAGTTCTTC CASSTLGDEQFF TRBV4-3 12 many . TRBJ2-1
TGCAGCGTTGACGGGCACCGTAACTATGGCTACACCTTC CSVDGHRNYGYTF TRBV29-1 13 few . TRBJ1-2
TGTGCCAGCTCAACCGACAGATTGAACACTGAAGCTTTCTTT CASSTDRLNTEAFF TRBV18 14 . . TRBJ1-1
TGTGCCTGCGCGGGGAGGGTGAACACTGAAGCTTTCTTT CACAGRVNTEAFF TRBV12-3/TRBV12-4 13 few . TRBJ1-1
TGCGCCAGCAGCCAAGAGGGAGCAACGTACCAAGAGACCCAGTACTTC CASSQEGATYQETQYF TRBV4-1 16 . . TRBJ2-5
TGCGCCAGCAGCTTGGTCCGATACACAGATACGCAGTATTTT CASSLVRYTDTQYF TRBV5-1 14 many . TRBJ2-3
TGTGCCAGCAGTGCACCCGGGACAGTTAACACCGGGGAGCTGTTTTTT CASSAPGTVNTGELFF TRBV25-1 16 . TRBD1 TRBJ2-2
TGTGCCAGCAGTTACTCGATGCGGGGCCTAGGCACAGATACGCAGTATTTT CASSYSMRGLGTDTQYF TRBV6-5 17 . . TRBJ2-3
TGTGCCAGCAGCCCCCCCGTCGAAAACACCATATATTTT CASSPPVENTIYF TRBV9 13 few . TRBJ1-3
TGTGCCAGCTCTCCGTCTAGCGGAAGCACAGATGCGCAGTATTTT CASSPSSGSTDAQYF TRBV18 15 . TRBD2 TRBJ2-3
TGTGCCAGCAGTCCCCGGACAGGAAACTACTACGAGCAGTACTTC CASSPRTGNYYEQYF TRBV28 15 few TRBD1 TRBJ2-7
TGTGCCAGCAGCCCTATCAGGGGCTATGGCTACACCTTC CASSPIRGYGYTF TRBV7-2 13 . . TRBJ1-2
TGTGCCAGCGGGGAGGACAGGACAGATACGCAGTATTTT CASGEDRTDTQYF TRBV6-5 13 . . TRBJ2-3
TGCGCCAGTTCAGCGGGAGTAAACACCGGGGAGCTGTTTTTT CASSAGVNTGELFF TRBV5-1 14 . TRBD2 TRBJ2-2
TGTGCCACCGCCGGGACAGGGGAAAGCCAAGAGACCCAGTACTTC CATAGTGESQETQYF TRBV10-3 15 . TRBD1 TRBJ2-5
TGTGCCAGCAGTTACTCGAGATATCGGGCACACAACGAGCAGTACTTC CASSYSRYRAHNEQYF TRBV6-5 16 few . TRBJ2-7
TGTGCCAGCAGCCAACGGGACAGGGCCTACAATGAGCAGTACTTC CASSQRDRAYNEQYF TRBV7-8 15 once TRBD1 TRBJ2-7
TGCGCCAGCAGCTGGGCTACCAAAGATACGCAGTATTTT CASSWATKDTQYF TRBV5-1 13 . . TRBJ2-3
TGTGCCATCAGTGAAATCCAGACTAGCACTGAAGCTTTCTTT CAISEIQTSTEAFF TRBV10-3 14 few . TRBJ1-1
TGTGCCAGCAGTGGACCGGACAGGGGGTTCTTCGGTCCCTACAATGAGCAGTTCTTC CASSGPDRGFFGPYNEQFF TRBV6-2/TRBV6-3 19 once TRBD1 TRBJ2-1
TGTGCCATCAGTGACTCGACAGGGAGGACGTCTGAAGCTTTCTTT CAISDSTGRTSEAFF TRBV10-3 15 . TRBD1 TRBJ1-1
TGTGCCAGCAGCCACGAAGACAGTAGTCAAGGCTACACCTTC CASSHEDSSQGYTF TRBV4-2 14 . . TRBJ1-2
TGTGCCAGCAGCGCCGGAAAAGACCGACCCTCTAATGAAAAACTGTTTTTT CASSAGKDRPSNEKLFF TRBV9 17 . . TRBJ1-4
TGCGCCAGCAGCTCGGACAGCCTGAACACTGAAGCTTTCTTT CASSSDSLNTEAFF TRBV5-1 14 many . TRBJ1-1
TGTGCCAGCAGTTACTATAGCGGTGAGCAGTTCTTC CASSYYSGEQFF TRBV6-2/TRBV6-3 12 few . TRBJ2-1
TGTGCCAGCAGCTCCCGACAGGGGATCGATAATTCACCCCTCCACTTT CASSSRQGIDNSPLHF TRBV9 16 . TRBD1 TRBJ1-6
TGTGCCAGCAGCCAAGGGGATGGTCAGCCCCAGCATTTT CASSQGDGQPQHF TRBV7-3 13 . . TRBJ1-5
TGTGCCACCAGTGACTCGCGGGACAGGTCTGGCTACACCTTC CATSDSRDRSGYTF TRBV24-1 14 . TRBD1 TRBJ1-2
TGTGCCAGCAGTCAGTCAGGGAGATACACCTTC CASSQSGRYTF TRBV28 11 . . TRBJ1-2
TGCAGTGCTAGAGATCAAGGGGTGGGGAACACCGGGGAGCTGTTTTTT CSARDQGVGNTGELFF TRBV20-1 16 few . TRBJ2-2
TGCGCCAGCAGTACGGGACAGAACAATCAGCCCCAGCATTTT CASSTGQNNQPQHF TRBV5-1 14 few TRBD1 TRBJ1-5
TGTGCCAGCAGCTTAGGTTATCCTGCGACAGACTATGGCTACACCTTC CASSLGYPATDYGYTF TRBV13 16 . . TRBJ1-2
TGCGCCAGCAGCTTGTTCCCGGCCAGGAACTATGGCTACACCTTC CASSLFPARNYGYTF TRBV5-1 15 . . TRBJ1-2
TGTGCCAGCAGCGTAGAGGACAACTATGGCTACACCTTC CASSVEDNYGYTF TRBV9 13 many . TRBJ1-2
TGTGCCAGCAGCTCGCTCCGCGGGCCCGGGGAGCTGTTTTTT CASSSLRGPGELFF TRBV11-2 14 . . TRBJ2-2
TGTGCCAGCAGCCTACTCAGTGAGGGGAACACTGAAGCTTTCTTT CASSLLSEGNTEAFF TRBV9 15 . . TRBJ1-1